Listed here is a single T cell receptor (beta chain). Blood was drawn at about 2.4 ml per donor. TCRdb reanalyzed the 5' RACE reads, giving one entry per CDR3 protein sequence and no DNA. The sample data list some 330,000 distinct CDR3 sequences. The sample belongs to a study of monozygotic twins with inflammatory bowel disease. The CDR3 is 18 residues long. Per germline, CDR1 WNHNN and CDR2 SYGVQD (reference sequence). The sequencing sample was made of blood. This chain joins TRBV10-1 and TRBJ2-6; TCRdb calls TRBD1, which cannot be checked without DNA. The origin of this receptor is a human donor with ulcerative colitis or Crohn's disease, or a healthy co-twin of an affected twin (not recorded which). The CDR3 is CASSGGQGSISGANVLTF.